These 3 T cell receptor beta chains were sequenced from one sample in a study of T cell responses to AZD1222 COVID-19 vaccine. Sequencing used immunoSEQ multiplex PCR; TCRdb keeps in-frame clones, though not all of them. The sample shows 110,000 or so clones, about 86% of them seen only once. The sample in question was peripheral blood, obtained 28 days after the second AZD1222 dose. The receptors here all came from an adult who received the AZD1222 COVID-19 vaccine.

The genes are TRBV7-2 and TRBJ1-1; unclear D gene. Trimming took off 4 bases at V and 3 bases at J, with 12 bases between the two ends. The germline gives CDR1 SGHTA, CDR2 FQGNSA. The CDR3 length is 14 residues. This CDR3 reads CASSSMPRDTEAFF. CDR3 sequence (DNA): TGTGCCAGCAGCTCAATGCCGCGGGACACTGAAGCTTTCTTT.

The rearrangement uses TRBV7-8 and TRBJ2-1; no definite D call. The CDR3 contains 15 residues. V lost 1 base, J lost 2 bases, and 9 bases lay in between. Germline values: CDR1 SGHVS, CDR2 FQNEAQ. Here the CDR3 reads CASSLEVIPYNEQFF. CDR3 coding DNA: TGTGCCAGCAGCTTAGAGGTCATCCCCTACAATGAGCAGTTCTTC.

The J gene is TRBJ1-2, the V gene TRBV6-5, with D possibly matching TRBD1 (5 bases). V was trimmed by 0 bases and J by 0 bases, leaving 5 bases between them. Germline values: CDR1 MNHEY, CDR2 SVGAGI. The CDR3 has 14 residues. CDR3 in amino acids: CASSYSRANYGYTF. CDR3 bases: TGTGCCAGCAGTTACTCCAGGGCTAACTATGGCTACACCTTC.